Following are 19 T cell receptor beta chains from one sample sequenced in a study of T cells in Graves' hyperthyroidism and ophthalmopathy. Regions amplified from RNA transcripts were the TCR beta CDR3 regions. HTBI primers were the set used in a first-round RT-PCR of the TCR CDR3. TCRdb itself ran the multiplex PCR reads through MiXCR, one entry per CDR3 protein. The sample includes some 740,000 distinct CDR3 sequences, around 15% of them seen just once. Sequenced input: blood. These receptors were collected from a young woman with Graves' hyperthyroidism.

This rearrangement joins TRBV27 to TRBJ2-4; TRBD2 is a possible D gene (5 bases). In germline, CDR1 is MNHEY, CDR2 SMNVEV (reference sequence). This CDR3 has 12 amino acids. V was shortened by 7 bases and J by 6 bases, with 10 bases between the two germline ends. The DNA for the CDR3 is TGTGCCAGCAATGCTCGGGGAAACATTCAGTACTTC. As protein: CASNARGNIQYF.

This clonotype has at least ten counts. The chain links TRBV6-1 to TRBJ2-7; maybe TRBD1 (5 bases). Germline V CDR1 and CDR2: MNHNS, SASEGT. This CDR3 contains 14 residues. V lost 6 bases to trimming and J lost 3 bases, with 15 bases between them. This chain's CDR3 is CASSPRQRIYEQYF. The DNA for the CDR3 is TGTGCCAGCAGCCCCCGACAGAGGATCTACGAGCAGTACTTC.

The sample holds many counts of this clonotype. CDR3 in amino acids: CASSVGHKAFF. CDR3 coding DNA: TGTGCCAGCAGTGTGGGCCATAAAGCTTTCTTT. The chain employs TRBV28 and TRBJ1-1; no firm D call. Trimming removed 5 bases at V and 9 bases at J, with 10 bases between. The CDR3 totals 11 residues. In germline, CDR1 is MDHEN, CDR2 SYDVKM.

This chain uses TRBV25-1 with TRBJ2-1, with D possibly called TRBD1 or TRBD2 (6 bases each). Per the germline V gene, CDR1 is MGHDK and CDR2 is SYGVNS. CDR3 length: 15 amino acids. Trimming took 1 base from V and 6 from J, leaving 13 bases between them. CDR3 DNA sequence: TGTGCCAGCAGTGAATCCTATTGGGGGGCCAATGAGCAGTTCTTC. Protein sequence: CASSESYWGANEQFF.

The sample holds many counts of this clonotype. CDR3 region: CASSYSLAASYEQYF. The CDR3 region has the DNA TGTGCCAGCAGTTACTCGCTAGCGGCTTCCTACGAGCAGTACTTC. The V and J genes are TRBV6-2 or TRBV6-3 and TRBJ2-7, with 7 bases matching TRBD2. Germline trimming cut 0 bases from V and 1 base from J; bases unmatched to any gene: 3. This CDR3 comprises 15 residues. The germline V gene has CDR1 MNHEY and CDR2 SVGEGT.

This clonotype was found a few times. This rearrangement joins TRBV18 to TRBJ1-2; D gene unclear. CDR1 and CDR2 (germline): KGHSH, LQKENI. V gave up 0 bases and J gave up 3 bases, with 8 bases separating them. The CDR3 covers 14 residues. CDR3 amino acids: CASSPPHKDYGYTF. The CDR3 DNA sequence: TGTGCCAGCTCACCACCCCACAAGGACTATGGCTACACCTTC.

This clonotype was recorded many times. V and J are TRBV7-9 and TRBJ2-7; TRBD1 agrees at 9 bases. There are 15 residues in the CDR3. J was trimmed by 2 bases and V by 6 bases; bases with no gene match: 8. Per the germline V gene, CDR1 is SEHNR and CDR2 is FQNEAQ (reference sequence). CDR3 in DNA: TGTGCCAGCAGACCCCTCGGGACAGGGCCCTACGAGCAGTACTTC. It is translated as CASRPLGTGPYEQYF.

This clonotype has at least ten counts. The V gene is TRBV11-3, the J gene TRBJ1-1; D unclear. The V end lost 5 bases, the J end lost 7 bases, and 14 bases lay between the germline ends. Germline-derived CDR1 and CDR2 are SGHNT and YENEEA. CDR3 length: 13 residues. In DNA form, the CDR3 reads TGTGCCAGCAGCCCGAATTGGGCCGGTGAAGCTTTCTTT. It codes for CASSPNWAGEAFF.

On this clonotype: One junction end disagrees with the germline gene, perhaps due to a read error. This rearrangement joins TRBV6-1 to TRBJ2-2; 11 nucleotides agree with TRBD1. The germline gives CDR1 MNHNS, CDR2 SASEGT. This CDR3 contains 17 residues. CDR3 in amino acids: CASRDGQGAIGTGKLFF. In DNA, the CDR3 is TGTGCCAGCAGGGACGGACAGGGGGCGATAGGCACCGGGAAGCTGTTTTTT.

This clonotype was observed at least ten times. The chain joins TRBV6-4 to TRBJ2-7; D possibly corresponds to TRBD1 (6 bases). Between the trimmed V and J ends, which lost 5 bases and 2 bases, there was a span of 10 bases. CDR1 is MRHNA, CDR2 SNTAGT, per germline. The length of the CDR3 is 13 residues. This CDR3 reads CASSYRDTYEQYF. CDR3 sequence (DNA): TGTGCCAGCAGTTACCGGGACACCTACGAGCAGTACTTC.

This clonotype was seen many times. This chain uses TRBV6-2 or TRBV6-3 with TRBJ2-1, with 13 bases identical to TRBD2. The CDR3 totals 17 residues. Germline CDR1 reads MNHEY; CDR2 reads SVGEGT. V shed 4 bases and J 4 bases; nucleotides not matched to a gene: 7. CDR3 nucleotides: TGTGCCAGCAGTTCACTAGCGGGAGGGCCTCGGTACAATGAGCAGTTCTTC. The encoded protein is CASSSLAGGPRYNEQFF.

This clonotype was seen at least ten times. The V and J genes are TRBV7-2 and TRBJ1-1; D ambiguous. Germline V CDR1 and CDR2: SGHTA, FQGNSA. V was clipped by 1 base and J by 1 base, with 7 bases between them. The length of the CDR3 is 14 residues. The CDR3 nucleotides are TGTGCCAGCAGCTTAGTACCAGGGAACACTGAAGCTTTCTTT. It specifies CASSLVPGNTEAFF.

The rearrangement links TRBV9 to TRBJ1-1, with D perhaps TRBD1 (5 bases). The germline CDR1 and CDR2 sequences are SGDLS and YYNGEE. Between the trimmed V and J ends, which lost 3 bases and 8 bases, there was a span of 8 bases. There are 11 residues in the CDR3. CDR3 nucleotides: TGTGCCAGCAGCGGGTGGGGGGAAGCTTTCTTT. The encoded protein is CASSGWGEAFF.

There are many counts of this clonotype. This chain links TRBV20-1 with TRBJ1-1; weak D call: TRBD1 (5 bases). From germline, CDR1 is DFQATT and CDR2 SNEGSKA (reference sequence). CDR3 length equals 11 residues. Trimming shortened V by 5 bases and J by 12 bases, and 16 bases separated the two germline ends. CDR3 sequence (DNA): TGCAGTGCTGAACCAGGGACGAAACCTTTCTTT. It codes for CSAEPGTKPFF.

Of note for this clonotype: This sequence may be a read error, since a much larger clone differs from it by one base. CDR3 nucleotides: TGTGCCAGCAATCCACGAAGCACAGCGGGAGTGAGGGAGCAGTACTTC. Protein sequence: CASNPRSTAGVREQYF. The J gene is TRBJ2-7, the V gene TRBV13; 8 bases map to TRBD2. Germline-derived CDR1 and CDR2 are PRHDT and FYEKMQ (reference sequence). The CDR3 length is 16 residues. The V and J ends lost 7 bases and 7 bases, in that order; junction bases with no gene match: 18.

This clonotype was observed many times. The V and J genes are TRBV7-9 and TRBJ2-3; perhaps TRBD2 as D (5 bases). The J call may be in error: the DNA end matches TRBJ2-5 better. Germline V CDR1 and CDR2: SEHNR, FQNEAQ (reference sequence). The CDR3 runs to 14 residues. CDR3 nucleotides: TGTGCCAGCAGCTTAGCGAGCGCCGGAGGGACCCAGTACTTC. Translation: CASSLASAGGTQYF.

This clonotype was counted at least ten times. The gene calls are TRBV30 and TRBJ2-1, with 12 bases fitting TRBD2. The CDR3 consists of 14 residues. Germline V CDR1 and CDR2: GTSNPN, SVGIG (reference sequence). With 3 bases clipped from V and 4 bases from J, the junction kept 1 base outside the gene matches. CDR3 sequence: CAWSGLAGYNEQFF. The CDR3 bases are TGTGCCTGGAGCGGACTAGCGGGGTACAATGAGCAGTTCTTC.

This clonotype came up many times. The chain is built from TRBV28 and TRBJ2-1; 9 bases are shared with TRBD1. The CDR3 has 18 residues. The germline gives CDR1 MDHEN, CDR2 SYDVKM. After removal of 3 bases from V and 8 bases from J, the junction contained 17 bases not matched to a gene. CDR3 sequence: CASSFRLLDRGLVHEQFF. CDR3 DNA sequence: TGTGCCAGCAGTTTCCGATTGCTGGACAGGGGATTAGTCCATGAGCAGTTCTTC. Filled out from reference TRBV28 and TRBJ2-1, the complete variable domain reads DVKVTQSSRYLVKRTGEKVFLECVQDMDHENMFWYRQDPGLGLRLIYFSYDVKMKEKGDIPEGYSVSREKKERFSLILESASTNQTSMYLCASSFRLLDRGLVHEQFFGPGTRLTVL.

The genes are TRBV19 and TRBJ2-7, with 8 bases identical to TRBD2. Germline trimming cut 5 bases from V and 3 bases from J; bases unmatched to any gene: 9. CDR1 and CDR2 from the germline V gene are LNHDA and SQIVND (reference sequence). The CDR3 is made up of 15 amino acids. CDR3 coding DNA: TGTGCCAGTAGTGATAGGGGCGGGAGGTACTACGAGCAGTACTTC. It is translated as CASSDRGGRYYEQYF.